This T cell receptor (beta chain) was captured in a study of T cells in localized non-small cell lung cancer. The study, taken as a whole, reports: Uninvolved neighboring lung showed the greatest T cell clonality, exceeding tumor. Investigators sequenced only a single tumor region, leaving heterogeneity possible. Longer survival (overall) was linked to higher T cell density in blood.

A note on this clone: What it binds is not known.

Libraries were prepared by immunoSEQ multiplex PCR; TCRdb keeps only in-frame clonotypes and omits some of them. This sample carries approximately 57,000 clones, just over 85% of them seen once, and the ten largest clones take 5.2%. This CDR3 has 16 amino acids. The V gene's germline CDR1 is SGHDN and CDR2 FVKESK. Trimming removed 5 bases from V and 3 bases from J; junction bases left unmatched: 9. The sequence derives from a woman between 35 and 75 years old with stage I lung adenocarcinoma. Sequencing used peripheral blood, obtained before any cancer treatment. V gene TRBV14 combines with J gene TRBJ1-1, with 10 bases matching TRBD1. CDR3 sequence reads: CASSDRTGGWDTEAFF. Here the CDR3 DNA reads TGTGCCAGCAGCGACCGGACAGGGGGATGGGACACTGAAGCTTTCTTT.